This TCR beta chain was sequenced for a study of cytomegalovirus exposure and HLA in healthy donors. General study results and limits: A later analysis linked a missense DCLRE1C variant to TCR beta V- and J-gene trimming.

On this clone itself: The antigen remains unidentified.

PCR primers comprised 60 Vbeta and 13 Jbeta primers. Profiling relied on immunoSEQ multiplex PCR, and the TCRdb table lists in-frame clones only, not all of them. The table lists 85,000 to 100,000 clones, 78% of them singletons. The V gene's germline CDR1 is MNHEY and CDR2 SVGAGI. The length of the CDR3 is 14 residues. V shed 0 bases, J shed 10 bases, and the junction held 3 bases outside the gene matches. Sequenced material: PBMCs. The TCR comes from an older woman in good health and CMV-seronegative. V is TRBV6-5 and J is TRBJ1-6; 7 nucleotides match TRBD1. In DNA form, the CDR3 reads TGTGCCAGCAGTTACTCACAGGGGCAATCACCCCTCCACTTT. The encoded protein is CASSYSQGQSPLHF.